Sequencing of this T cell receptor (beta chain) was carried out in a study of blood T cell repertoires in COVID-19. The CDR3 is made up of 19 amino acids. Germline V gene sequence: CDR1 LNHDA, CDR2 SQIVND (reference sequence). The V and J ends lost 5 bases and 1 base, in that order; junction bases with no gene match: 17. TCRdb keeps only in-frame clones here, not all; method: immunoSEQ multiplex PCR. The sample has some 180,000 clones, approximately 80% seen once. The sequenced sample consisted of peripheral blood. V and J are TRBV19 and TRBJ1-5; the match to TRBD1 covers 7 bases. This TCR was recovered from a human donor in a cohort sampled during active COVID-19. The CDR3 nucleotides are TGTGCCAGTAGTCTATTCTTACCGGGACAGACTATAAGCAATCAGCCCCAGCATTTT. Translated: CASSLFLPGQTISNQPQHF. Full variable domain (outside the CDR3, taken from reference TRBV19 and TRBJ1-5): DGGITQSPKYLFRKEGQNVTLSCEQNLNHDAMYWYRQDPGQGLRLIYYSQIVNDFQKGDIAEGYSVSREKKESFPLTVTSAQKNPTAFYLCASSLFLPGQTISNQPQHFGDGTRLSIL.